This T cell receptor (beta chain) is from a study of blood T cell repertoires in COVID-19 (dated by TCRdb to 2018 to 2020). Study-wide context: Samples covering the acute and convalescent phases of COVID-19 were provided by collaborators in the United States, Italy and Spain. Where available, HLA class I and class II types were taken from metadata supplied by the sample provider and were not determined by assay-based typing. A de-identified subject ID, COVID-19 status, age in years and sex were almost always included in the sample metadata. Deeply sampled blood TCRbeta repertoires from subjects exposed to, actively infected with, or recovered from COVID-19 were included in the dataset. The samples were drawn from the first 160 participants of the ongoing ImmuneRACE study and from 950 to 1,500 subjects provided by 6 global collaborators. The repertoires were released in a freely available public database intended as a resource for research on the immune response to SARS-CoV-2. The prospective study material was composed of cDNA or gDNA derived from T cells, B-cell-depleted T cells, or PBMCs.

Comment on this clone: Its antigen is currently not known. The sample holds no much larger clone one base away, and base qualities are not on file.

The investigation overall reported the following: Clinical and demographic metadata were provided uncurated, with the amount varying by source and participant.

Collaborating institutions collected whole blood in K2EDTA tubes following their own protocols. For TCRbeta analysis, collaborators shipped samples as frozen whole blood, isolated PBMCs, or DNA extracted from either of those sample types. TCRbeta CDR3 regions were amplified from genomic DNA by means of the immunoSEQ Assay, a bias-controlled multiplex PCR. The authors processed their data as follows. Nucleated cell counts per sample were estimated from amplification of reference gene primers within the assay. Sequence reads were collapsed and filtered to measure the absolute abundance of every unique TCRbeta CDR3 rearrangement. Productive Simpson clonality was computed per sample as the square root of Simpson's diversity index over productive rearrangements. As stored in TCRdb, this immuneACCESS dataset retains in-frame rearrangements with V and J assigned. A fraction of the clones does not appear; measured against another copy, unresolved V genes explain less than half of the discrepancy, and the remainder lacks a known reason. The V and J calls and clone size are taken from that table; D and trimming were inferred from the DNA. The sample has 150,000 to 200,000 clones on record, about nine tenths of them singletons. The ten top clones hold about a quarter of the sample.

Trimming costs V 5 bases and J 3 bases, and their ends lie 7 bases apart. According to the germline V gene, CDR1 reads SGHRS and CDR2 reads YFSETQ. The CDR3 goes from the cysteine to the phenylalanine over 12 residues. Just the 36-base CDR3 DNA is kept, in frame starting at base 1. Here the chain combines TRBV5-1 and TRBJ2-3, with TRBD2 tentatively as D gene (5 bases match). The sequenced material came from peripheral blood. The TCR sequence derives from a man in his 60s with acute or convalescent COVID-19. CDR3 reads: CASSPGTDTQYF. The DNA is as follows: TGCGCCAGCAGTCCGGGGACAGATACGCAGTATTTT.